Included here is one TCR beta chain sequence, with context. Its cognate antigen is unknown. TCRdb's protein sequence differs at residue 12 from the translated DNA; the protein presented here follows the DNA. Any gene name here is a mouse gene name. Read coverage stops 3 residues before the CDR3 terminus; the germline J gene supplies the remainder. This sample stems from a study of CD8+ T cells in alopecia areata. TCR sequencing used cDNA made by reverse transcription of extracted RNA. The data were produced by immunoSEQ multiplex PCR, yet TCRdb's version contains in-frame clones alone and is incomplete. This sample has roughly 110,000 clones, each found more than once. Study-level points and caveats: Among patients, TCR sharing was less clear than in mice, a difference possibly due in part to HLA diversity in the patient population.

V gave up 0 bases and J gave up 7 bases, with 10 bases separating them. This CDR3 has 15 amino acids. Germline V gene lookup returns CDR1 NSQYPW and CDR2 LRSPGD (reference sequence). What was sequenced was lesional skin. This rearrangement joins TRBV1 to TRBJ1-6; D might be TRBD1 (6 bases). TRBJ1-6 is identified as an open reading frame with a role that is uncertain. The TCR comes from a C3H/HeJ mouse with alopecia areata. Strain MHC haplotype: H2-k. The CDR3 here is CTCSADQQGNSPLYF. CDR3 bases read: TGCACCTGCAGTGCAGATCAACAGGGAAATTCGCCC.